Listed below are T cell receptor beta chains from one sample, sequenced in a study of molecular identifiers for immune sequencing clone quantification. TCRdb reprocessed the PCR reads via MiXCR and lists one record per CDR3 protein. This table holds approximately 670,000 distinct CDR3 sequences, less than 20% found once. The sample comprised naive CD8+ T cells from blood, with Jurkat cell RNA spiked in. These TCRs come from a human donor in good health. Some libraries in this study had Jurkat cell RNA spiked in. CDR3s include the opening cysteine and the closing phenylalanine or tryptophan. Size is omitted from some rows. Given values are once, few, many or a class for expanded clones.

V	size	J	CDR3
TRBV20-1	few	TRBJ2-5	CSARGSSHFQETQYF
TRBV4-3	many	TRBJ1-5	CASSQDRGPSNQPQHF
TRBV6-5	many	TRBJ1-2	CASSSGVYGYTF
TRBV28	NA	TRBJ1-1	CASSLSRGLPNTEAFF
TRBV18	once	TRBJ2-3	CASPYDNRGPDTQCF
TRBV24-1	many	TRBJ2-1	CATSHGSSYNEQFF
TRBV28	many	TRBJ2-7	CASSFRGLRTYEQYF
TRBV5-1	many	TRBJ2-7	CASSAGRSSYEQYF
TRBV7-6	few	TRBJ2-1	CASSAESDNIYNEQFF
TRBV5-4	many	TRBJ2-1	CASSFGATEQFF
TRBV12-3/TRBV12-4	many	TRBJ2-3	CASKTGGRDTQYF
TRBV29-1	few	TRBJ2-1	CSVDGMGKGAYNEQFF
TRBV5-8	few	TRBJ1-1	CASSPPIVGANTEAFF
TRBV12-3/TRBV12-4	many	TRBJ1-1	CASSLPLYGAEAFF
TRBV9	many	TRBJ1-5	CASSVCLPTKNSNQPQHF
TRBV3-1	many	TRBJ2-5	CASSPILQIGVEETQYF
TRBV4-3	few	TRBJ2-3	CASSSQRDWDTQYF
TRBV12-3/TRBV12-4	many	TRBJ1-6	CASSGTGFNSPLHF
TRBV6-5	many	TRBJ2-7	CASKDRGYEQYF
TRBV4-1	many	TRBJ2-7	CASSQDSPGSYEQYF
TRBV5-1	few	TRBJ1-6	CASSPGQGLDSPLHF
TRBV27	NA	TRBJ1-5	CASSSTLGNQPQHF
TRBV9	many	TRBJ2-6	CASSVAVSGANVLTF
TRBV7-9	many	TRBJ1-1	CASSNGENTEAFF
TRBV9	once	TRBJ2-7	CASSVGREPSYEQYF
TRBV4-3	few	TRBJ2-1	CASSQALALNEQFF
TRBV4-3	many	TRBJ2-7	CASSQERTGDYEQYF
TRBV5-1	few	TRBJ2-7	CASSLASWDRADEQYF
TRBV9	few	TRBJ2-7	CASSPRSGQGYEQYF
TRBV6-1	many	TRBJ1-1	CASSHRGLNTEAFF
TRBV28	many	TRBJ2-3	CATLGRREGTDTQYF
TRBV28	NA	TRBJ2-1	CAAASRTGRVNEQFF
TRBV29-1	many	TRBJ2-3	CSVVPVTDTQYF
TRBV10-3	many	TRBJ2-7	CAISEQGTRSYEQYF
TRBV7-9	NA	TRBJ1-1	CASSLNGSNTEAFF
TRBV7-2	many	TRBJ2-5	CASSPETLLAPQETQYF
TRBV12-3/TRBV12-4	NA	TRBJ1-1	CASSNGGDTEAFF
TRBV6-2/TRBV6-3	NA	TRBJ1-4	CASSETPDGGGNEKLFF
TRBV6-1	NA	TRBJ1-5	CASSVNWGESKQPQHF
TRBV6-2/TRBV6-3	many	TRBJ2-3	CASSGQTSTDTQYF
TRBV27	many	TRBJ2-7	CASSPGTSTYEQYF
TRBV13	NA	TRBJ2-4	CASSVRGNIQYF
TRBV20-1	NA	TRBJ2-7	CSASRVGGQYF